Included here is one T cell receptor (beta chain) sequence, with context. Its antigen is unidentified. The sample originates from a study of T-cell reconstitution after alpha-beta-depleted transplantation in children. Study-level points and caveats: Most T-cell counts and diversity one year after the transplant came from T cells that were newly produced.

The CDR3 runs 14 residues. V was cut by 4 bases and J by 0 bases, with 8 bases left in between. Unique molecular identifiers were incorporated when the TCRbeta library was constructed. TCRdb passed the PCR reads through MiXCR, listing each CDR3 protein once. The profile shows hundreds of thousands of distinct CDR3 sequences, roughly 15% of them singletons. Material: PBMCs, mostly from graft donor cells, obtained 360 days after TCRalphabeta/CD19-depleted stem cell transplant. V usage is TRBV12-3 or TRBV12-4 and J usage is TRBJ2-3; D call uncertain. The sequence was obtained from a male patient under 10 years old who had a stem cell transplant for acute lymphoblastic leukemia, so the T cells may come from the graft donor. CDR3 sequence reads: CASSYTPSTDTQYF. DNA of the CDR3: TGTGCCAGCAGTTACACACCTAGCACAGATACGCAGTATTTT.